This T cell receptor (beta chain) was profiled in a study of response to subunit inactivated influenza vaccine. Study-wide results and limits: Few new T cells, the authors suggested, are recruited by each seasonal influenza vaccination.

TCRdb re-analysed the RT-PCR reads in MiXCR, keeping a single row per CDR3 protein. The sample lists approximately 700,000 distinct CDR3 sequences; around a sixth were seen once. Germline V lookup: CDR1 LNHNV, CDR2 YYDKDF (reference sequence). The ends lost 3 bases at V and 4 bases at J; junction bases unmatched: 5. The CDR3 has 15 residues. This clonotype was observed a handful of times. The target antigen is unknown. V gene TRBV15 combines with J gene TRBJ2-3; 9 bases line up with TRBD2. The sequenced sample was PBMCs from blood, obtained roughly 13 days after vaccination. The TCR sequence derives from a man between 50 and 59 years old who received an inactivated influenza vaccine. CDR3 in DNA: TGTGCCACCAGCAGCCTAGCGGGGTCGGCAGATACGCAGTATTTT. Protein product: CATSSLAGSADTQYF.